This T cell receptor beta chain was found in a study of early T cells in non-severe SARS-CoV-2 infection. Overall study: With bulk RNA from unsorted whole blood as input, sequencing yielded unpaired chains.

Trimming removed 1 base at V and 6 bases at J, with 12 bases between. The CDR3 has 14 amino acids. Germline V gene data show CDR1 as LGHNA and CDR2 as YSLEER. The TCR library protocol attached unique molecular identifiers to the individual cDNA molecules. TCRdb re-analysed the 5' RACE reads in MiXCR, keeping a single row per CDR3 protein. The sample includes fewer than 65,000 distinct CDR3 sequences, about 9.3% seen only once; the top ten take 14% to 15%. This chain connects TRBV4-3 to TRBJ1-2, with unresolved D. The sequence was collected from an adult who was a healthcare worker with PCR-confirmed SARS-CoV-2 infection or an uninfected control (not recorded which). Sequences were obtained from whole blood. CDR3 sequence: CASSQALWGNGYTF. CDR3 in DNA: TGCGCCAGCAGCCAAGCCCTTTGGGGAAATGGCTACACCTTC.